This TCR beta chain was captured by sequencing in a study of blood T cell repertoires in COVID-19. The overall study: Acute-phase and convalescent COVID-19 samples originated in the United States, Italy and Spain. Sources were T cells, B-cell-depleted T cells, or PBMCs; the material itself was cDNA or gDNA.

Per the authors' pipeline: How many nucleated cells were present was estimated from reference gene primer amplification. TCRdb's table, derived via immunoSEQ multiplex PCR, lists solely in-frame clones and lacks some. For V, J and clone size, that table is used; D and trimming come from the DNA. The sample contains about 200,000 clones, 81% of which appear only once. V was cut by 2 bases and J by 3 bases, with 10 bases left in between. This CDR3 spans 14 amino acids. The germline gives CDR1 LGHDT, CDR2 YNNKEL (reference sequence). The V and J genes are TRBV3-1 (or the pseudogene TRBV3-2) and TRBJ1-2, with a possible D match to TRBD1 (5 bases). The receptor comes from a woman older than 75 with acute or convalescent COVID-19. Sequenced: peripheral blood. CDR3 protein: CASSQTDSYYGYTF. The CDR3 coding sequence is TGTGCCAGCAGCCAAACCGACAGTTACTATGGCTACACCTTC.